Listed below are T cell receptor beta chains from one sample, sequenced in a study of OX40 agonist ivuxolimab in advanced cancers. Measured with immunoSEQ multiplex PCR; TCRdb has only the in-frame clones, and not every one. The sample carries some 72,000 clones, about nine tenths recorded once. The sequences come from CD4+ or CD8+ T cells sorted from blood, collected in a trial of the OX40 agonist ivuxolimab. All receptors come from an adult with an advanced solid tumor such as melanoma, head and neck, liver or kidney cancer. Each CDR3 is given with its conserved first and last residue. A D gene is named only where the DNA matches it firmly. Clone size appears in some rows only: once, few, many, or a class for an expanded clone.

clone size: -; V gene: TRBV2; D gene: -; CDR3 length: 11; J gene: TRBJ2-1; CDR3 protein: CASKVVDEQFF; CDR3 DNA: TGTGCCAGCAAGGTGGTCGATGAGCAGTTCTTC
clone size: once; V gene: TRBV5-1; D gene: -; CDR3 length: 15; J gene: TRBJ2-7; CDR3 protein: CASSLGSLSSYEQYF; CDR3 DNA: TGCGCCAGCAGCTTGGGCAGCCTGAGCTCCTACGAGCAGTACTTC
clone size: -; V gene: TRBV4-1; D gene: TRBD2; CDR3 length: 17; J gene: TRBJ2-3; CDR3 protein: CASSLTSGSSSTDTQYF; CDR3 DNA: TGCGCCAGCAGCCTTACTAGCGGGAGTTCTAGCACAGATACGCAGTATTTT
clone size: -; V gene: TRBV7-8; D gene: TRBD2; CDR3 length: 14; J gene: TRBJ2-7; CDR3 protein: CASSRAGSNYEQYF; CDR3 DNA: TGTGCCAGCAGCCGAGCGGGAAGCAACTACGAGCAGTACTTC
clone size: -; V gene: TRBV29-1; D gene: TRBD2; CDR3 length: 17; J gene: TRBJ2-7; CDR3 protein: CSVGGGLAGRNGYEQYF; CDR3 DNA: TGCAGCGTTGGAGGGGGACTAGCGGGGCGAAATGGCTACGAGCAGTACTTC
clone size: -; V gene: TRBV7-3; D gene: -; CDR3 length: 12; J gene: TRBJ1-1; CDR3 protein: CASSFRFTEAFF; CDR3 DNA: TGTGCCAGCAGCTTTCGCTTCACTGAAGCTTTCTTT
clone size: -; V gene: TRBV19; D gene: -; CDR3 length: 14; J gene: TRBJ2-7; CDR3 protein: CASSGALTSYEQYF; CDR3 DNA: TGTGCCAGTAGTGGCGCCCTAACCTCCTACGAGCAGTACTTC
clone size: -; V gene: TRBV11-3; D gene: -; CDR3 length: 15; J gene: TRBJ1-4; CDR3 protein: CASSLGEQFNEKLFF; CDR3 DNA: TGTGCCAGCAGCCTCGGGGAACAGTTCAATGAAAAACTGTTTTTT
clone size: -; V gene: TRBV5-1; D gene: -; CDR3 length: 16; J gene: TRBJ2-1; CDR3 protein: CASSHLEGGAVDEQFF; CDR3 DNA: TGCGCCAGCAGCCACCTCGAGGGGGGCGCGGTGGATGAGCAGTTCTTC
clone size: -; V gene: TRBV9; D gene: -; CDR3 length: 16; J gene: TRBJ2-2; CDR3 protein: CASSPQIGKGSGELFF; CDR3 DNA: TGTGCCAGCAGCCCCCAAATAGGCAAGGGGTCCGGGGAGCTGTTTTTT
clone size: once; V gene: TRBV7-6; D gene: TRBD2; CDR3 length: 15; J gene: TRBJ2-1; CDR3 protein: CASSVTSDINNEQFF; CDR3 DNA: TGTGCCAGCAGCGTAACTAGCGACATTAACAATGAGCAGTTCTTC
clone size: -; V gene: TRBV6-1; D gene: TRBD2; CDR3 length: 12; J gene: TRBJ2-1; CDR3 protein: CASSDLREGRFF; CDR3 DNA: TGTGCCAGCAGTGACTTACGGGAGGGAAGGTTCTTC
clone size: -; V gene: TRBV7-9; D gene: -; CDR3 length: 15; J gene: TRBJ1-4; CDR3 protein: CASTSQRETNEKLFF; CDR3 DNA: TGTGCCAGCACATCCCAGAGGGAAACTAATGAAAAACTGTTTTTT
clone size: -; V gene: TRBV28; D gene: TRBD1; CDR3 length: 18; J gene: TRBJ1-5; CDR3 protein: CASSLIRDRYYSNQPQHF; CDR3 DNA: TGTGCCAGCAGTCTTATTCGGGACAGGTATTACAGCAATCAGCCCCAGCATTTT
clone size: once; V gene: TRBV5-1; D gene: TRBD1; CDR3 length: 15; J gene: TRBJ2-6; CDR3 protein: CASSSQGSGANVLTF; CDR3 DNA: TGCGCCAGCAGCTCACAGGGGTCTGGGGCCAACGTCCTGACTTTC
clone size: -; V gene: TRBV6-4; D gene: -; CDR3 length: 15; J gene: TRBJ1-1; CDR3 protein: CASSASPSGNTEAFF; CDR3 DNA: TGTGCCAGCAGTGCCTCCCCTTCGGGGAACACTGAAGCTTTCTTT
clone size: -; V gene: TRBV7-2; D gene: -; CDR3 length: 17; J gene: TRBJ1-2; CDR3 protein: CASSLGPPQSSIYGYTF; CDR3 DNA: TGTGCCAGCAGCTTAGGCCCCCCGCAGAGTTCAATCTATGGCTACACCTTC
clone size: -; V gene: TRBV6-4; D gene: -; CDR3 length: 14; J gene: TRBJ2-3; CDR3 protein: CASAESGAGDTQYF; CDR3 DNA: TGTGCCAGTGCTGAGTCGGGGGCGGGAGATACGCAGTATTTT
clone size: -; V gene: TRBV5-1; D gene: TRBD1; CDR3 length: 15; J gene: TRBJ1-6; CDR3 protein: CASSPGTGSNSPLHF; CDR3 DNA: TGCGCCAGCAGCCCGGGGACAGGGTCAAATTCACCCCTCCACTTT
clone size: once; V gene: TRBV27; D gene: TRBD2; CDR3 length: 18; J gene: TRBJ2-7; CDR3 protein: CASKKQGMLTGGSYEQYF; CDR3 DNA: TGTGCCAGCAAGAAACAGGGAATGCTTACGGGAGGGTCCTACGAGCAGTACTTC
clone size: -; V gene: TRBV29-1; D gene: TRBD2; CDR3 length: 13; J gene: TRBJ2-5; CDR3 protein: CSVEASGSKTQYF; CDR3 DNA: TGCAGCGTTGAGGCTAGCGGGAGTAAGACCCAGTACTTC
clone size: -; V gene: TRBV4-1; D gene: TRBD1; CDR3 length: 14; J gene: TRBJ2-7; CDR3 protein: CASSPRDRTYEQYF; CDR3 DNA: TGCGCCAGCAGCCCTAGGGACAGAACGTACGAGCAGTACTTC
clone size: -; V gene: TRBV6-6; D gene: -; CDR3 length: 13; J gene: TRBJ2-2; CDR3 protein: CASSGLDTGELFF; CDR3 DNA: TGTGCCAGCAGTGGACTGGACACCGGGGAGCTGTTTTTT
clone size: few; V gene: TRBV5-4; D gene: TRBD2; CDR3 length: 15; J gene: TRBJ2-1; CDR3 protein: CASSESGRNVNEQFF; CDR3 DNA: TGTGCCAGCAGTGAAAGCGGGAGGAACGTTAATGAGCAGTTCTTC
clone size: -; V gene: TRBV11-3; D gene: -; CDR3 length: 13; J gene: TRBJ2-4; CDR3 protein: CASSSTLAGIQYF; CDR3 DNA: TGTGCCAGCAGCTCGACCCTGGCAGGCATTCAGTACTTC
clone size: -; V gene: TRBV27; D gene: TRBD2; CDR3 length: 16; J gene: TRBJ2-1; CDR3 protein: CASSPGLAGVYNEQFF; CDR3 DNA: TGTGCCAGCAGTCCGGGACTAGCGGGGGTATACAATGAGCAGTTCTTC
clone size: -; V gene: TRBV11-3; D gene: TRBD2; CDR3 length: 15; J gene: TRBJ2-3; CDR3 protein: CASSPRAGGTDTQYF; CDR3 DNA: TGTGCCAGCAGCCCTCGCGCGGGAGGAACAGATACGCAGTATTTT
clone size: -; V gene: TRBV5-1; D gene: -; CDR3 length: 14; J gene: TRBJ1-4; CDR3 protein: CASSGGFGNEKLFF; CDR3 DNA: TGCGCCAGCAGCGGGGGGTTTGGTAATGAAAAACTGTTTTTT
clone size: -; V gene: TRBV11-3; D gene: TRBD2; CDR3 length: 15; J gene: TRBJ2-1; CDR3 protein: CASSSPSGRFNEQFF; CDR3 DNA: TGTGCCAGCAGCTCTCCTAGCGGGAGGTTCAATGAGCAGTTCTTC
clone size: -; V gene: TRBV11-3; D gene: -; CDR3 length: 13; J gene: TRBJ2-3; CDR3 protein: CASSLDLQDTQYF; CDR3 DNA: TGTGCCAGCAGCTTAGATCTCCAGGATACGCAGTATTTT
clone size: -; V gene: TRBV6-6; D gene: -; CDR3 length: 14; J gene: TRBJ2-2; CDR3 protein: CASSSPPNTGELFF; CDR3 DNA: TGTGCCAGCAGTTCCCCCCCGAACACCGGGGAGCTGTTTTTT
clone size: -; V gene: TRBV5-1; D gene: TRBD2; CDR3 length: 15; J gene: TRBJ2-5; CDR3 protein: CASSLNSGAQETQYF; CDR3 DNA: TGCGCCAGCAGCTTGAATAGCGGGGCCCAAGAGACCCAGTACTTC
clone size: once; V gene: TRBV4-3; D gene: TRBD2; CDR3 length: 16; J gene: TRBJ2-1; CDR3 protein: CASSQAGTSVYNEQFF; CDR3 DNA: TGCGCCAGCAGCCAAGCCGGGACTAGCGTCTACAATGAGCAGTTCTTC
clone size: -; V gene: TRBV6-5; D gene: -; CDR3 length: 14; J gene: TRBJ1-2; CDR3 protein: CASVESRGVGGYTF; CDR3 DNA: TGTGCCAGCGTAGAAAGTCGGGGAGTCGGGGGCTACACCTTC
clone size: few; V gene: TRBV28; D gene: -; CDR3 length: 14; J gene: TRBJ1-1; CDR3 protein: CASSLNPLNTEAFF; CDR3 DNA: TGTGCCAGCAGTTTAAACCCCTTGAACACTGAAGCTTTCTTT
clone size: -; V gene: TRBV7-3; D gene: TRBD1; CDR3 length: 17; J gene: TRBJ2-7; CDR3 protein: CASSVPGQGKVSYEQYF; CDR3 DNA: TGTGCCAGCAGCGTGCCGGGACAGGGGAAAGTCTCCTACGAGCAGTACTTC
clone size: -; V gene: TRBV28; D gene: TRBD2; CDR3 length: 15; J gene: TRBJ2-1; CDR3 protein: CASSPTSGNGNEQFF; CDR3 DNA: TGTGCCAGCAGTCCTACTAGCGGGAACGGCAATGAGCAGTTCTTC
clone size: -; V gene: TRBV28; D gene: -; CDR3 length: 15; J gene: TRBJ2-5; CDR3 protein: CASSDETGYQETQYF; CDR3 DNA: TGTGCCAGCAGCGATGAAACAGGGTACCAAGAGACCCAGTACTTC
clone size: -; V gene: TRBV7-8; D gene: -; CDR3 length: 15; J gene: TRBJ1-3; CDR3 protein: CASSLAWDRGNTIYF; CDR3 DNA: TGTGCCAGCAGCTTAGCATGGGATCGAGGAAACACCATATATTTT
clone size: -; V gene: TRBV4-1; D gene: TRBD1; CDR3 length: 15; J gene: TRBJ1-4; CDR3 protein: CASSLPGQGREKLFF; CDR3 DNA: TGCGCCAGCAGCCTACCGGGACAGGGGAGGGAAAAACTGTTTTTT
clone size: -; V gene: TRBV7-2; D gene: -; CDR3 length: 17; J gene: TRBJ1-1; CDR3 protein: CASSLTDLPTTHTEAFF; CDR3 DNA: TGTGCCAGCAGCTTGACCGACTTACCTACCACACACACTGAAGCTTTCTTT
clone size: -; V gene: TRBV7-9; D gene: TRBD1; CDR3 length: 16; J gene: TRBJ2-7; CDR3 protein: CASSLTLQGASYEQYF; CDR3 DNA: TGTGCCAGCAGCTTGACCCTACAGGGGGCGTCCTACGAGCAGTACTTC
clone size: -; V gene: TRBV7-2; D gene: -; CDR3 length: 12; J gene: TRBJ2-1; CDR3 protein: CASSLQGNEQFF; CDR3 DNA: TGTGCCAGCAGCTTACAGGGGAATGAGCAGTTCTTC
clone size: -; V gene: TRBV19; D gene: TRBD2; CDR3 length: 17; J gene: TRBJ2-3; CDR3 protein: CASSIQGLAGVTDTQYF; CDR3 DNA: TGTGCCAGTAGTATACAGGGACTAGCGGGGGTCACAGATACGCAGTATTTT
clone size: -; V gene: TRBV27; D gene: TRBD2; CDR3 length: 15; J gene: TRBJ2-1; CDR3 protein: CASSQGLAGRNEQFF; CDR3 DNA: TGTGCCAGCAGCCAAGGACTAGCGGGAAGGAATGAGCAGTTCTTC
clone size: many; V gene: TRBV5-1; D gene: -; CDR3 length: 18; J gene: TRBJ2-6; CDR3 protein: CASSLDGGIYSGANVLTF; CDR3 DNA: TGCGCCAGCAGCTTGGATGGTGGGATTTACTCTGGGGCCAACGTCCTGACTTTC